The clone carrying this TCR beta chain occurred many times. What it recognizes is unknown. This entry comes from a study of regulatory T cells in long-lasting Graves disease. Study summary: Graves' cases, newly diagnosed, had used antithyroid drugs under 3 months. Study observations and caveats: Fewer public clonotypes were shared by new patients (roughly 970) than by persistent patients (roughly 2,500).

Libraries of TCR beta came from iRepertoire HTBI primers plus Arm-PCR of CDR3 regions. Via MiXCR, TCRdb re-called the multiplex PCR reads, giving one row per CDR3 protein. This table holds under 700,000 distinct CDR3 sequences, around 16% found once. This sample's time point: newly diagnosed GD, antithyroid drugs for less than 3 months. From PBMCs, RNA was extracted and then used to make the TCR library. This CDR3 comprises 16 residues. CDR1 and CDR2 (germline): MNHEY, SMNVEV (reference sequence). Trimming removed 2 bases at V and 4 bases at J, with 17 bases between. This sample also belongs to another study, concerning T cells in Graves' hyperthyroidism and ophthalmopathy. That work contributes: HTBI primers were used for first-round RT-PCR of the TCR CDR3.

The rearrangement joins TRBV27 to TRBJ1-1; maybe TRBD1 (5 bases). This receptor was identified in a middle-aged woman with Graves disease. The sequencing used peripheral blood mononuclear cells (PBMCs), collected at new diagnosis, from a patient treated with antithyroid drugs. The CDR3 is CASSLVSGGVGTEAFF. CDR3 coding DNA: TGTGCCAGCAGTTTAGTATCTGGAGGGGTAGGCACTGAAGCTTTCTTT.